A single T cell receptor beta chain is shown here with its context. Its target is unknown. In germline, CDR1 is SNHLY, CDR2 FYNNEI. V lost 3 bases to trimming and J lost 5 bases, with 11 bases between them. This CDR3 has 14 amino acids. TCRdb independently ran MiXCR on the 5' RACE reads; one entry per CDR3 protein. The table includes 400,000 to 500,000 distinct CDR3 sequences, 20% to 25% detected once. This specimen comes from a study of T-cell memory formation after mild COVID-19. Study information: TCR clusters mostly belonged to single donors.

General study results and limits: Contracting clones localized mainly to CM and EM when CD4+ and mainly to EMRA when CD8+. Cross-reactive memory seemingly joined, as some responding clones were found in pre-infection memory.

The sample comprised PBMCs or a T cell subset sorted from them (not recorded which). This TCR derives from an adult woman who had mild COVID-19 (a few samples of this study predate the infection). Cell type and time point are not known. The V call is TRBV2, the J call TRBJ2-1, with D perhaps matching TRBD2 (7 bases). The CDR3 DNA sequence: TGTGCCAGCAGTGACGGCGGGGGCGACAATGAGCAGTTCTTC. Translated, it gives CASSDGGGDNEQFF.